The clone carrying this TCR beta chain was counted only a few times. What it binds is not known. The table came from immunoSEQ multiplex PCR; TCRdb's copy has only in-frame clones and leaves some out. The data show about 14,000 clones, 63% seen once. The data were obtained in a study of CD4+ T cells in melanoma. General study findings and limits: A reported correlation linked neoantigen-specific CD4+ T cells to CD8+, macrophage and B cell function. Reportedly, melanoma neoantigen-specific CD4+ T cells showed varied differentiation states.

Sequences were obtained from cells from a culture (not recorded whether cultured in vitro). The TCR sequence derives from a human donor with melanoma.

DNA of the CDR3: TGTGCCAGCAGCTTAGGATCGGTAGGGCAGTACTTC. Encoded protein: CASSLGSVGQYF. The chain carries TRBV7-9 and TRBJ2-7; D unclear. The V and J ends lost 1 base and 9 bases respectively, with 10 bases between them. Germline V gene lookup returns CDR1 SEHNR and CDR2 FQNEAQ (reference sequence). This CDR3 has 12 amino acids.